The 18 T cell receptor beta chains reported below all come from one sample, sequenced in a study of blood T cell repertoires in COVID-19. Sequencing used immunoSEQ multiplex PCR; TCRdb keeps in-frame clones, though not all of them. This sample yields roughly 25,000 clones, of which about 86% are seen a single time; about 6% belongs to the top ten. Sequenced: peripheral blood. Source of these receptors: a man in his 70s with acute or convalescent COVID-19.

The chain couples TRBV12-3 or TRBV12-4 to TRBJ1-4, with 8 nucleotides matching TRBD1. V gave up 1 base and J gave up 15 bases; unmatched junction bases: 4. The CDR3 consists of 12 residues. The CDR3, as DNA: TGTGCCAGCAGTTTAGGGACAGGGCCTGTGTTTTTT. As protein: CASSLGTGPVFF.

The chain joins TRBV12-3 or TRBV12-4 to TRBJ1-2; D gene ambiguous. Trimming removed 4 bases from V and 7 bases from J, with 7 bases in between. The CDR3 is 11 residues long. This CDR3 is CASSSTGGYTF. CDR3 coding DNA: TGTGCCAGCAGTTCTACGGGTGGCTACACCTTC.

The chain is built from TRBV19 and TRBJ1-1; D is unresolved. The V gene lost 4 bases and the J gene lost 5 bases, with 11 bases spanning the gap. The germline V gene encodes CDR1 LNHDA and CDR2 SQIVND (reference sequence). The CDR3 has 13 amino acids. The CDR3 nucleotides read TGTGCCAGTAGTACCATTGCCGAGACTGAAGCTTTCTTT. Translated: CASSTIAETEAFF.

The V gene is TRBV6-5, the J gene TRBJ2-2, with 7 bases that match TRBD1. V was pared by 7 bases and J by 6 bases, with 8 bases of the junction left unmatched. Germline loops: CDR1 MNHEY, CDR2 SVGAGI. The CDR3 has 14 residues. The CDR3 loop reads CASTSQQGPGELFF. The CDR3 bases are TGTGCCAGCACTTCTCAACAGGGGCCCGGGGAGCTGTTTTTT.

The chain recombines TRBV4-2 with TRBJ1-2; D remains unclear. With 4 bases removed from V and 1 base from J, the gap between germline ends came to 16 bases. The CDR3 extends over 16 amino acids. Germline values: CDR1 LGHNA, CDR2 YNFKEQ. This CDR3 is CASSLSGLGDNYGYTF. The CDR3 DNA reads TGTGCCAGCAGCCTTAGTGGACTGGGAGATAACTATGGCTACACCTTC.

J is TRBJ2-7 and V is TRBV7-9; TRBD1 might be the D (5 bases). Trimming shortened V by 5 bases and J by 3 bases, and 8 bases separated the two germline ends. Looked up from germline, CDR1 is SEHNR and CDR2 is FQNEAQ (reference sequence). CDR3 length: 12 residues. The CDR3 DNA follows: TGTGCCAGCAGCCCAACAGGCTACGAGCAGTACTTC. This encodes CASSPTGYEQYF.

The V call is TRBV2, the J call TRBJ2-5; no clear D gene. Per germline, CDR1 SNHLY and CDR2 FYNNEI. There are 12 residues in the CDR3. Trimming took off 4 bases at V and 2 bases at J, with 5 bases between the two ends. CDR3: CASSVKQETQYF. Here the CDR3 DNA reads TGTGCCAGCAGTGTAAAACAAGAGACCCAGTACTTC.

CDR3 loop: CASSEGGTGLLGTEAFF. In nucleotides, the CDR3 is TGCGCCAGCAGCGAGGGAGGGACAGGGTTGTTGGGCACTGAAGCTTTCTTT. The gene calls are TRBV5-1 and TRBJ1-1; 9 bases match TRBD1. Germline V gene data show CDR1 as SGHRS and CDR2 as YFSETQ. J was trimmed by 4 bases and V by 4 bases; bases with no gene match: 14. CDR3 length equals 17 residues.

CDR3 DNA: TGTGCCAGCAGCCCCACTCGACAGTCTGAAGCTTTCTTT. This gives the protein CASSPTRQSEAFF. This rearrangement joins TRBV7-8 to TRBJ1-1, with D possibly being TRBD1 (5 bases). This CDR3 is built from 13 residues. V shed 5 bases and J shed 6 bases, with 13 bases lying between them. The germline V gene encodes CDR1 SGHVS and CDR2 FQNEAQ.

This clone has a handful of counts. The genes are TRBV7-2 and TRBJ2-1; a weak D match, TRBD2 (5 bases). Germline CDR1 and CDR2: SGHTA and FQGNSA. The V gene lost 5 bases and the J gene lost 9 bases, with 20 bases spanning the gap. The CDR3 sequence is 15 residues long. CDR3 residues: CASSKITGTEAEQFF. The DNA of the CDR3 is TGTGCCAGCAGCAAAATTACGGGAACTGAGGCTGAGCAGTTCTTC.

The CDR3 sequence: CASSLSKWTSGGYEQYF. For the CDR3, the DNA is TGTGCCAGCAGTTTATCGAAATGGACTAGCGGGGGCTACGAGCAGTACTTC. The chain recombines TRBV27 with TRBJ2-7, with TRBD2 matching 13 bases. Losses at the gene ends were 0 bases for V and 3 bases for J; bases not matched to a gene: 5. This CDR3 comprises 17 residues. Per germline, CDR1 MNHEY and CDR2 SMNVEV (reference sequence).

The sample holds a few counts of this clone. This rearrangement joins TRBV9 to TRBJ1-2, with D tentatively TRBD1 (5 bases). The germline V gene has CDR1 SGDLS and CDR2 YYNGEE. The V and J ends lost 0 bases and 3 bases respectively, with 12 bases between them. The CDR3 spans 15 residues. The CDR3 DNA reads TGTGCCAGCAGCGTAGGTGAGGGACTTTACTATGGCTACACCTTC. It specifies CASSVGEGLYYGYTF.

The CDR3 nucleotides are TGTGCCAGCAGTAGGTCTCGACAGGGCGCAGATACGCAGTATTTT. Protein: CASSRSRQGADTQYF. The gene calls are TRBV6-5 and TRBJ2-3, with 7 bases aligning to TRBD1. V dropped 5 bases and J dropped 4; count of bases not matched to a gene: 9. This CDR3 region has 15 residues. From germline, CDR1 is MNHEY and CDR2 SVGAGI.

The genes are TRBV5-5 and TRBJ2-1; 9 bases fit TRBD2. Germline V gene lookup returns CDR1 SGHKS and CDR2 YYEKEE (reference sequence). J was trimmed by 7 bases and V by 3 bases; bases with no gene match: 11. This CDR3 region has 16 residues. The CDR3 DNA is TGTGCCAGCAGCTCCTTAGCGGGAGATTCTAGGAATGAGCAGTTCTTC. Its translation is CASSSLAGDSRNEQFF.

This chain joins TRBV5-1 and TRBJ1-1; D is possibly TRBD1 (5 bases). The germline CDR1 and CDR2 sequences are SGHRS and YFSETQ. V was pared by 1 base and J by 1 base, with 11 bases between. The CDR3 consists of 15 residues. The DNA of the CDR3 is TGCGCCAGCAGCTTGACAGGCACCCAGAACACTGAAGCTTTCTTT. The encoded protein is CASSLTGTQNTEAFF.

This chain uses TRBV7-2 with TRBJ2-7, with D possibly matching TRBD2 (5 bases). Per the germline V gene, CDR1 is SGHTA and CDR2 is FQGNSA. The length of the CDR3 is 15 residues. V lost 5 bases and J 0 bases, leaving 14 bases between the germline ends. The CDR3 coding sequence is TGTGCCAGCAGCACCTCGGGGTGGTTCTCCTACGAGCAGTACTTC. Its protein is CASSTSGWFSYEQYF.

The chain is built from TRBV9 and TRBJ1-2; possible D gene TRBD1, 6 bases. The length of the CDR3 is 15 residues. V was clipped by 3 bases and J by 0 bases, with 12 bases between them. Per the germline V gene, CDR1 is SGDLS and CDR2 is YYNGEE. CDR3 bases: TGTGCCAGCAGCGCCAGGACAGATTCTAACTATGGCTACACCTTC. Its protein product is CASSARTDSNYGYTF.

Judged by abundance, this clone is medium-sized. The chain joins TRBV5-1 to TRBJ1-2; no clear D. The V and J ends lost 4 bases and 1 base respectively, with 17 bases between them. Germline V lookup: CDR1 SGHRS, CDR2 YFSETQ. This CDR3 is built from 16 residues. The CDR3 here is CASSPKEGNDNYGYTF. As DNA, the CDR3 is TGCGCCAGCAGCCCGAAGGAGGGCAACGATAACTATGGCTACACCTTC.